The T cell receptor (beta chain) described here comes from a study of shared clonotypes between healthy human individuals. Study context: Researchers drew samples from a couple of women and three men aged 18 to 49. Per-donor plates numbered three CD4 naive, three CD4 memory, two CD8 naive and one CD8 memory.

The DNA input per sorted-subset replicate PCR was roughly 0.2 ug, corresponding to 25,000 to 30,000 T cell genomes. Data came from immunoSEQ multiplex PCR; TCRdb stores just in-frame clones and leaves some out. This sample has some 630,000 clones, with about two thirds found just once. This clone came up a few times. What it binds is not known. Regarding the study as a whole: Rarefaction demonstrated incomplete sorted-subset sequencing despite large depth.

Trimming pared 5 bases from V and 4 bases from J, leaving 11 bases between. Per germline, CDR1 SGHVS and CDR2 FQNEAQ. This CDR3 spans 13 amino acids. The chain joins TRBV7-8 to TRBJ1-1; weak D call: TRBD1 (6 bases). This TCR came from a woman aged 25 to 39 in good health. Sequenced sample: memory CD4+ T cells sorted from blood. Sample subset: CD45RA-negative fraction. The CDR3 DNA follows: TGTGCCAGCAGCCCGACAGGAGGCACTGAAGCTTTCTTT. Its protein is CASSPTGGTEAFF.